This T cell receptor beta chain was retrieved from a study of primary melanoma T cells and metastatic recurrence. Repertoires were generated with immunoSEQ multiplex PCR, while TCRdb's copy carries only in-frame clones and drops some. This sample contains about 100 clones. The CDR3 is 15 amino acids. V lost 4 bases and J 1 base, leaving 13 bases between the germline ends. Per germline, CDR1 MNHGY and CDR2 SAAAGT. This clonotype was sampled from a human donor with melanoma. The chain joins TRBV6-8 to TRBJ1-1; maybe TRBD1 (5 bases). Sequenced material: melanoma tumor tissue. The CDR3 loop reads CASSFPQGGNTEAFF. Here the CDR3 DNA reads TGTGCCAGCAGTTTCCCTCAGGGCGGGAACACTGAAGCTTTCTTT.